Presented here are 27 T cell receptor beta chains from one specimen sequenced in a study of blood T cells in healthy people across ages. A second about 6 to 12 cycle PCR used barcoded and J-beta primers. TCRdb recomputed calls from the 5' RACE reads with MiXCR, one row per CDR3 protein. Altogether 1,300,000 or so distinct CDR3 sequences are present, roughly 59% being singletons, with the ten largest covering more than 6%. The sample consisted of blood. The receptor source for this set is a man aged 18 to 30 in good health.

This clonotype showed up many times. The chain joins TRBV3-1 to TRBJ2-5; no reliable D call. The germline V and J ends were trimmed by 1 base and 5 bases, with 5 bases remaining between them. The V gene's germline CDR1 is LGHDT and CDR2 YNNKEL (reference sequence). There are 12 residues in the CDR3. The CDR3 protein is CASSQGLETQYF. CDR3 nucleotide sequence: TGTGCCAGCAGCCAAGGGTTGGAGACCCAGTACTTC.

This chain uses TRBV5-6 with TRBJ1-2, with 8 bases lining up with TRBD1. The ends lost 3 bases at V and 0 bases at J; junction bases unmatched: 7. Germline values: CDR1 SGHDT, CDR2 YYEEEE. The CDR3 has 16 residues. In DNA form, the CDR3 reads TGTGCCAGCAGCTCCGGGACAGGAGAAGCTAACTATGGCTACACCTTC. Translation gives CASSSGTGEANYGYTF.

This clonotype was seen more than once but under ten times. One junction end does not reproduce the germline sequence, and a read error may be involved. V and J are TRBV4-2 and TRBJ2-3; D not resolved. The CDR3 sequence is 16 residues long. CDR1 is LGHNA and CDR2 is YNFKEQ in the germline V gene. CDR3 protein: CASSQDSATSTDTQYF. The CDR3 DNA follows: TGCGCCAGCAGCCAAGATTCGGCCACTAGCACAGATACGCAGTATTTT.

V usage is TRBV20-1 and J usage is TRBJ1-6; D may be TRBD1 (6 bases). Trimming removed 3 bases at V and 4 bases at J, with 13 bases between. The CDR3 contains 15 residues. Germline V gene lookup returns CDR1 DFQATT and CDR2 SNEGSKA (reference sequence). CDR3 sequence: CSARDRLRYNSPLHF. In DNA form, the CDR3 reads TGCAGTGCTAGGGACAGACTTCGATATAATTCACCCCTCCACTTT.

This clonotype came up once. This chain connects TRBV20-1 to TRBJ2-1; TRBD2 might be the D (5 bases). Trimming left V 5 bases short and J 3 bases short, with 17 bases between. Germline lookup yields CDR1 DFQATT and CDR2 SNEGSKA (reference sequence). The CDR3 spans 15 residues. CDR3 in DNA: TGCAGTGCTGAGGGAAAGGGTATTTTCTACAATGAGCAGTTCTTC. The encoded protein is CSAEGKGIFYNEQFF.

The rearrangement links TRBV29-1 to TRBJ1-2; 7 bases match TRBD1. The germline V gene has CDR1 SQVTM and CDR2 ANQGSEA. The trim removed 6 bases at V and 0 bases at J, leaving 10 bases unmatched. This CDR3 has 15 residues. The CDR3 here is CSVESRDSANYGYTF. In DNA form, the CDR3 reads TGCAGCGTGGAGTCCCGGGACAGCGCTAACTATGGCTACACCTTC.

The rearrangement joins TRBV3-1 to TRBJ2-5; D unresolved. V lost 0 bases and J 4 bases, leaving 9 bases between the germline ends. Germline V gene data show CDR1 as LGHDT and CDR2 as YNNKEL (reference sequence). The CDR3 is made up of 14 amino acids. As DNA, the CDR3 is TGTGCCAGCAGCCAAGATACAACGCCAGAGACCCAGTACTTC. Its protein product is CASSQDTTPETQYF.

The V gene is TRBV12-3 or TRBV12-4, the J gene TRBJ2-7; D may be TRBD1 (6 bases). The CDR3 length is 15 residues. The V gene lost 5 bases and the J gene lost 0 bases, with 14 bases spanning the gap. For the CDR3, the DNA is TGTGCCAGCAGTCCCAGGGGAGTTTACTCCTACGAGCAGTACTTC. Translated, it gives CASSPRGVYSYEQYF.

This clonotype was found a few times. V usage is TRBV4-3 and J usage is TRBJ2-7, with D possibly being TRBD1 or TRBD2 (6 bases each). Trimming took off 0 bases at V and 7 bases at J, with 19 bases between the two ends. Per the germline V gene, CDR1 is LGHNA and CDR2 is YSLEER. The CDR3 runs 16 residues. CDR3 loop: CASSQERGAPYNEQYF. CDR3 DNA sequence: TGCGCCAGCAGCCAAGAGAGGGGGGCCCCCTACAATGAGCAGTACTTC.

This chain links TRBV29-1 with TRBJ1-1; no reliable D call. Germline assignment: CDR1 SQVTM and CDR2 ANQGSEA. The CDR3 sequence is 12 residues long. The germline V and J ends were trimmed by 6 bases and 4 bases, with 12 bases remaining between them. CDR3 nucleotides: TGCAGCGTAAAGTCGGGCGGCACTGAAGCTTTCTTT. This translates into CSVKSGGTEAFF.

This clonotype was observed a single time. The chain joins TRBV27 to TRBJ1-6; possible D gene TRBD1, 5 bases. V dropped 2 bases and J dropped 8 bases, with 10 bases sitting between them. From germline, CDR1 is MNHEY and CDR2 SMNVEV (reference sequence). The CDR3 consists of 14 residues. Here the CDR3 DNA reads TGTGCCAGCAGTTTAGTAACAGGAGATTCACCCCTCCACTTT. Protein: CASSLVTGDSPLHF.

The V call is TRBV7-9, the J call TRBJ2-1, with TRBD2 matching 10 bases. In germline, CDR1 is SEHNR, CDR2 FQNEAQ (reference sequence). This CDR3 is 19 amino acids long. The junction had 14 bases not matched to a gene; V was cut back by 1 base and J by 5 bases. The DNA of the CDR3 is TGTGCCAGCAGCTTAGACTCGCTAGCGGGAGTGTGGCCTGACAATGAGCAGTTCTTC. Translating gives CASSLDSLAGVWPDNEQFF.

The rearrangement joins TRBV7-2 to TRBJ2-3; tentative D call: TRBD2 (7 bases). Germline CDR1 and CDR2: SGHTA and FQGNSA. Trimming removed 7 bases at V and 4 bases at J, with 21 bases between. The CDR3 consists of 16 residues. CDR3 coding DNA: TGTGCCAGCACCCCTCCCCGGGGGGCTCTGCCAGATACGCAGTATTTT. Its protein product is CASTPPRGALPDTQYF.

On this clonotype: One base away lies a much larger clone, so this may be a sequencing read error. CDR3 sequence (DNA): TGCAGCGTTGGAGGCGTAGGTGGGGGATACTACAATAAGCAGTTCTTC. Residues: CSVGGVGGGYYNKQFF. The gene calls are TRBV29-1 and TRBJ2-1, with D perhaps given as TRBD1 or TRBD2 (5 bases each). CDR1 and CDR2 (germline): SQVTM, ANQGSEA. The CDR3 consists of 16 residues.

This clonotype came up a few times. The V and J genes are TRBV2 and TRBJ1-1; 7 bases are a match to TRBD1. Germline V gene sequence: CDR1 SNHLY, CDR2 FYNNEI. J was trimmed by 1 base and V by 8 bases; bases with no gene match: 4. The CDR3 is 13 amino acids. The CDR3 DNA reads TGTGCCAGCTCCGGGACAGCGAACACTGAAGCTTTCTTT. Its translation is CASSGTANTEAFF.

Regarding this clonotype: An end of the junction differs from the germline gene, which may be a read error. The chain is built from TRBV7-2 and TRBJ2-6; 7 bases line up with TRBD1. Germline CDR1 reads SGHTA; CDR2 reads FQGNSA. The CDR3 totals 18 residues. CDR3 region: CAGSLVGTVSSGANVLTF. For the CDR3, the DNA is TGTGCCGGCAGCTTAGTGGGGACAGTCAGCTCTGGGGCCAACGTCCTGACTTTC.

This clonotype was counted many times. V and J are TRBV28 and TRBJ2-2, with D possibly TRBD2 on 6 matching bases. V dropped 4 bases and J dropped 6 bases, with 9 bases sitting between them. Germline-derived CDR1 and CDR2 are MDHEN and SYDVKM. This CDR3 spans 13 amino acids. The CDR3 sequence: CASSSGEAGELFF. DNA for the CDR3: TGTGCCAGCAGTTCCGGGGAGGCCGGGGAGCTGTTTTTT.

J is TRBJ2-3 and V is TRBV20-1, with D maybe TRBD2 (5 bases). Trimming took off 0 bases at V and 2 bases at J, with 15 bases between the two ends. The CDR3 totals 16 residues. CDR1 and CDR2 (germline): DFQATT, SNEGSKA (reference sequence). CDR3 sequence reads: CSARDLEGRVTDTQYF. CDR3 nucleotides: TGCAGTGCTAGAGATCTCGAGGGCAGAGTCACAGATACGCAGTATTTT.

The V call is TRBV10-3, the J call TRBJ2-7; no reliable D call. This CDR3 has 15 amino acids. V lost 6 bases and J lost 0, with 15 bases in between. The V gene's germline CDR1 is ENHRY and CDR2 SYGVKD. The CDR3 region is CAIREPGRSSYEQYF. CDR3 nucleotides: TGTGCCATCAGAGAGCCTGGCCGGAGCTCCTACGAGCAGTACTTC.

The rearrangement uses TRBV9 and TRBJ2-5, with D perhaps matching TRBD1 (5 bases). Germline lookup yields CDR1 SGDLS and CDR2 YYNGEE. CDR3 size: 14 residues. V was clipped by 0 bases and J by 5 bases, with 11 bases between them. As DNA, the CDR3 is TGTGCCAGCAGCGTAGAAGGTGGGGCGGAGACCCAGTACTTC. This codes for CASSVEGGAETQYF.

This clonotype was detected only a few times. The chain combines TRBV5-1 with TRBJ2-2; tentative D call: TRBD2 (5 bases). V was pared by 0 bases and J by 1 base, with 10 bases between. The length of the CDR3 is 16 residues. From germline, CDR1 is SGHRS and CDR2 YFSETQ. CDR3 coding DNA: TGCGCCAGCAGCTTGGGTTTACGGGAGAACACCGGGGAGCTGTTTTTT. Encoded protein: CASSLGLRENTGELFF. Complete variable domain (other parts from reference TRBV5-1 and TRBJ2-2): KAGVTQTPRYLIKTRGQQVTLSCSPISGHRSVSWYQQTPGQGLQFLFEYFSETQRNKGNFPGRFSGRQFSNSRSEMNVSTLELGDSALYLCASSLGLRENTGELFFGEGSRLTVL.

This chain's CDR3 is CASSWTFGGADTQYF. The CDR3 DNA is TGTGCCAGCAGCTGGACATTCGGAGGCGCGGATACGCAGTATTTT. The J gene is TRBJ2-3, the V gene TRBV5-6; either TRBD1 or TRBD2 may supply D (5 bases each). The ends were cut back, 3 bases at V and 6 bases at J, with 17 bases in the middle. The CDR3 is 15 amino acids. CDR1 and CDR2 from the germline V gene are SGHDT and YYEEEE.

The chain recombines TRBV12-3 or TRBV12-4 with TRBJ1-1; D gene ambiguous. The CDR3 consists of 12 residues. Trimming cost V 3 bases and J 4 bases, with 6 bases left between them. This CDR3 reads CASSFDSTEAFF. The DNA of the CDR3 is TGTGCCAGCAGTTTTGATTCCACTGAAGCTTTCTTT.

The V and J genes are TRBV6-5 and TRBJ2-1; a weak D match, TRBD2 (6 bases). With 0 bases removed from V and 7 bases from J, the gap between germline ends came to 13 bases. The CDR3 is made up of 15 amino acids. Germline CDR1 and CDR2: MNHEY and SVGAGI. CDR3 loop: CASSYSPGVVNEQFF. CDR3 nucleotides: TGTGCCAGCAGTTACTCCCCGGGAGTGGTTAATGAGCAGTTCTTC.

The rearrangement uses TRBV12-3 or TRBV12-4 and TRBJ2-7; TRBD2 is a possible D gene (5 bases). The CDR3 loop spans 13 amino acids. Trimming took off 9 bases at V and 0 bases at J, with 12 bases between the two ends. The CDR3 bases are TGTGCCAGTCGCCGCCTAGCCTCCTACGAGCAGTACTTC. This gives the protein CASRRLASYEQYF.

The sample holds many counts of this clonotype. The J gene is TRBJ2-1, the V gene TRBV29-1; D is unresolved. Trimming left V 3 bases short and J 9 bases short, with 0 bases between. This CDR3 region has 8 residues. Germline V CDR1 and CDR2: SQVTM, ANQGSEA. CDR3 region: CSVDEQFF. The CDR3 DNA is TGCAGCGTTGATGAGCAGTTCTTC.

The table lists this clonotype with a few counts. This chain links TRBV12-3 or TRBV12-4 with TRBJ1-2; no reliable D call. This CDR3 has 14 amino acids. V shed 7 bases and J shed 0 bases, with 12 bases lying between them. This chain's CDR3 is CASTYGNTNYGYTF. The CDR3 nucleotides read TGTGCCAGCACTTACGGGAACACTAACTATGGCTACACCTTC.